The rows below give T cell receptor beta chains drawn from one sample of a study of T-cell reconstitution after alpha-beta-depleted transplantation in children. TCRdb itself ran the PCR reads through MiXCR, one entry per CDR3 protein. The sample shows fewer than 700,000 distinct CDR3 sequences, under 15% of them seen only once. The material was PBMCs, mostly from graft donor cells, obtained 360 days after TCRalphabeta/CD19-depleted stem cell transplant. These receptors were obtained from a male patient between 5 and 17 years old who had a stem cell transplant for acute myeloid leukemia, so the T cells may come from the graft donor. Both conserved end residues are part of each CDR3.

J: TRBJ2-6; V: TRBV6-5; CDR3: CASSYSMYPGSLIGNVLTF
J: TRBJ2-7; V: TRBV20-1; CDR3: CSARERGVINEQYF
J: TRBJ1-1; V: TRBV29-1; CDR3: CSVAQGTPVTEAFF
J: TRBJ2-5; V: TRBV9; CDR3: CASSVRLGARETQYF
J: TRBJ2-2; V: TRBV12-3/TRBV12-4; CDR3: CASRNTSGSTGELFF
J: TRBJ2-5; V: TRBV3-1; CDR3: CASSQGLAGGEETQYF
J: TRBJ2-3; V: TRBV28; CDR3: CASSFGTSGSRFWDTQYF
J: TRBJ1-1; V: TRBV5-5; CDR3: CASGRVLLTEAFF
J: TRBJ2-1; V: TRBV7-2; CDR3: CASSLTPTAGFF
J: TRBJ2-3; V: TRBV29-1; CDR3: CSVCRGDTQYF
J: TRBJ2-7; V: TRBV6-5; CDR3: CASSYFLAGGNHEQYF
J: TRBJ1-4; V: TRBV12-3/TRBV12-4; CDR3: CASGPRPTNEKLFF
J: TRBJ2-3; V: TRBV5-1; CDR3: CASNPRTRPDTQYF
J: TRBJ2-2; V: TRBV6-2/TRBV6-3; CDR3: CASSYSGPQTGELFF
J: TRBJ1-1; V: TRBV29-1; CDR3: CSGVRDTEAFF
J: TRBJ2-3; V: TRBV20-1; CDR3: CSAPRGITDTQYF
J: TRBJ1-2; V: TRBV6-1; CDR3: CASSRHPTGANYGYTF
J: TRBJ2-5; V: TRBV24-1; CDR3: CATSDLSGGSKETQYF
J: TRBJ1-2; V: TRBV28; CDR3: CASSFETYGYTF
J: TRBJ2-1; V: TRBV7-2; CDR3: CASSRPPGVNEQFF